The 20 T cell receptor beta chains in this list originate from one sample, sequenced in a study of T-cell memory formation after mild COVID-19 (dated by TCRdb to the early 2020s). The method was 5' RACE. This sample was sequenced with an Illumina NovaSeq 6000. Using fastp trimming at Q25 and MiXCR clonotype assembly, TCRdb reanalyzed the public sequencing data and kept in-frame beta chains. CDR3 protein sequences are deduplicated, and each keeps its most common genes and DNA. The table for this sample lists 100,000 to 150,000 distinct CDR3 sequences; roughly 15% of them were counted only once. The ten most abundant clones make up about 15% of the sample. The sequenced sample consisted of PBMCs or a T cell subset sorted from them (not recorded which). These receptors all stem from an adult woman who had mild COVID-19 (a few samples of this study predate the infection). The sample titles of this study are shuffled in the database, so cell type and time point are left out; the donor was told from shared clones.

This clonotype was counted only a few times. V usage is TRBV11-1 and J usage is TRBJ2-7, with 10 bases aligning to TRBD1. V shed 2 bases, J shed 4 bases, and the junction held 8 bases outside the gene matches. Per the germline V gene, CDR1 is SGHAT and CDR2 is FQDESV (reference sequence). This CDR3 comprises 16 residues. For the CDR3, the DNA is TGTGCCAGCAGCTTACTTGACGGGACAGGGGAGTACGAGCAGTACTTC. It encodes CASSLLDGTGEYEQYF.

The genes are TRBV29-1 and TRBJ2-1, with 9 bases aligning to TRBD2. V gave up 6 bases and J gave up 6 bases; unmatched junction bases: 12. CDR3 length: 15 residues. CDR1 SQVTM and CDR2 ANQGSEA come from the germline V gene. The CDR3 region is CSVLPAAGGSNEQFF. The CDR3 DNA reads as TGCAGCGTCCTCCCGGCGGCGGGAGGGAGCAATGAGCAGTTCTTC.

The chain uses TRBV29-1 and TRBJ1-1, with D possibly matching TRBD1 (6 bases). The V gene lost 6 bases and the J gene lost 3 bases, with 8 bases spanning the gap. Per germline, CDR1 SQVTM and CDR2 ANQGSEA. The CDR3 has 11 residues. The CDR3 region is CSVRGDTEAFF. CDR3 sequence (DNA): TGCAGCGTCAGGGGAGACACTGAAGCTTTCTTT.

The chain links TRBV15 to TRBJ2-7, with a tentative D call TRBD2 (6 bases). CDR1 is LNHNV and CDR2 is YYDKDF in the germline V gene (reference sequence). The germline V and J ends were trimmed by 0 bases and 3 bases, with 18 bases remaining between them. This CDR3 spans 17 amino acids. In nucleotides, the CDR3 is TGTGCCACCAGCAGAGATCACATCGGCGGGACCGTCTACGAGCAGTACTTC. The encoded protein is CATSRDHIGGTVYEQYF.

In this sample, this clonotype turned up a few times. The chain is built from TRBV6-2 or TRBV6-3 and TRBJ2-2, with D tentatively TRBD2 (5 bases). The V gene lost 0 bases and the J gene lost 0 bases, with 14 bases spanning the gap. Per the germline V gene, CDR1 is MNHEY and CDR2 is SVGEGT. The CDR3 totals 18 residues. The CDR3 nucleotides read TGTGCCAGCAGTTACTCCCCCCACGGACTTACGAACACCGGGGAGCTGTTTTTT. This gives the protein CASSYSPHGLTNTGELFF.

The chain has TRBV5-1 and TRBJ2-7, with TRBD2 matching 8 bases. This CDR3 spans 14 amino acids. Germline lookup yields CDR1 SGHRS and CDR2 YFSETQ. V lost 3 bases and J lost 4; bases outside the gene matches: 6. Written as DNA, the CDR3 is TGCGCCAGCAGCTCCGGGACTAGGGGGTACGAGCAGTACTTC. Translating it yields CASSSGTRGYEQYF.

In this sample, this clonotype turned up a few times. The J gene is TRBJ2-1, the V gene TRBV7-9, with 9 bases lining up with TRBD2. This CDR3 is built from 15 residues. V lost 5 bases, J lost 3 bases, and 5 bases stayed unmatched. Germline lookup yields CDR1 SEHNR and CDR2 FQNEAQ (reference sequence). CDR3 region: CASSLTSGFYNEQFF. CDR3 DNA sequence: TGTGCCAGCAGCCTTACTAGCGGGTTCTACAATGAGCAGTTCTTC.

The chain is built from TRBV6-5 and TRBJ1-3, with a weak D call TRBD1 (5 bases). Germline V lookup: CDR1 MNHEY, CDR2 SVGAGI. The CDR3 has 19 amino acids. V shed 0 bases and J shed 2 bases, with 20 bases lying between them. CDR3 region: CASSYSKGAGRSPGNTIYF. Here the CDR3 DNA reads TGTGCCAGCAGTTACTCGAAAGGTGCAGGGAGAAGCCCTGGAAACACCATATATTTT.

The gene calls are TRBV27 and TRBJ2-1, with 9 bases lining up with TRBD2. The CDR3 totals 17 residues. V lost 5 bases to trimming and J lost 0 bases; unmatched junction nucleotides: 8. Germline lookup yields CDR1 MNHEY and CDR2 SMNVEV (reference sequence). The CDR3 DNA reads as TGTGCCAGCAGTGGCGGGGGTAGCGGGAGCTCCTACAATGAGCAGTTCTTC. This translates into CASSGGGSGSSYNEQFF.

This chain connects TRBV27 to TRBJ2-1; D unresolved. This CDR3 comprises 13 residues. The V gene lost 3 bases and the J gene lost 9 bases, with 12 bases spanning the gap. In germline, CDR1 is MNHEY, CDR2 SMNVEV (reference sequence). The CDR3 spells CASSFPSLSEQFF. Here the CDR3 DNA reads TGTGCCAGCAGTTTCCCATCTTTAAGTGAGCAGTTCTTC.

The chain joins TRBV18 to TRBJ1-1, with 8 bases that match TRBD1. This CDR3 spans 14 amino acids. The germline gives CDR1 KGHSH, CDR2 LQKENI. V was clipped by 5 bases and J by 0 bases; unmatched bases: 2. This chain's CDR3 is CASSSDRVNTEAFF. The CDR3 DNA follows: TGTGCCAGCTCATCGGACAGGGTGAACACTGAAGCTTTCTTT.

This rearrangement joins TRBV30 to TRBJ2-7; no clear D. The CDR3 consists of 16 residues. Trimming cost V 3 bases and J 0 bases, with 18 bases left between them. Germline-derived CDR1 and CDR2 are GTSNPN and SVGIG (reference sequence). For the CDR3, the DNA is TGTGCCTGGAGCGGTCCGTCCACGGTGAGCTCCTACGAGCAGTACTTC. This gives the protein CAWSGPSTVSSYEQYF.

The J gene is TRBJ2-3, the V gene TRBV9; 7 bases are shared with TRBD2. The ends lost 4 bases at V and 5 bases at J; junction bases unmatched: 10. CDR3 size: 15 residues. Germline V gene sequence: CDR1 SGDLS, CDR2 YYNGEE. The CDR3 sequence is CASSPEEWGGDTQYF. CDR3 bases: TGTGCCAGCAGCCCCGAGGAGTGGGGGGGAGATACGCAGTATTTT.

The chain combines TRBV5-5 with TRBJ1-1; 7 bases agree with TRBD1. The CDR3 spans 13 residues. CDR1 and CDR2 (germline): SGHKS, YYEKEE (reference sequence). V shed 0 bases and J 8 bases; nucleotides not matched to a gene: 4. In DNA form, the CDR3 reads TGTGCCAGCAGCTTGGGGACAGGTGGGGAAGCTTTCTTT. Its protein product is CASSLGTGGEAFF.

This chain joins TRBV12-3 or TRBV12-4 and TRBJ1-5, with 10 bases identical to TRBD1. V shed 1 base, J shed 1 base, and the junction held 4 bases outside the gene matches. This CDR3 has 17 amino acids. This chain's CDR3 is CASSLGDRGTSNQPQHF. The DNA of the CDR3 is TGTGCCAGCAGTTTAGGGGACAGGGGTACGAGCAATCAGCCCCAGCATTTT.

This clonotype was observed a few times. The V gene is TRBV29-1, the J gene TRBJ1-3; D not resolved. The germline V gene encodes CDR1 SQVTM and CDR2 ANQGSEA. The length of the CDR3 is 11 residues. V was trimmed by 5 bases and J by 9 bases, leaving 11 bases between them. The CDR3 nucleotides read TGCAGCGTTCAGGAGGTCGGCACCATATATTTT. It yields the protein CSVQEVGTIYF.

At least ten counts were recorded for this clonotype. The chain combines TRBV28 with TRBJ2-7; D not certain. CDR1 is MDHEN, CDR2 SYDVKM, per germline. V shed 2 bases and J shed 4 bases, with 6 bases lying between them. This CDR3 has 12 amino acids. The CDR3 here is CASSLGEYEQYF. CDR3 nucleotide sequence: TGTGCCAGCAGTTTAGGGGAATACGAGCAGTACTTC.

The V gene is TRBV11-3, the J gene TRBJ1-1; D is uncertain. CDR1 is SGHNT and CDR2 is YENEEA in the germline V gene. CDR3 size: 14 residues. The V end was cut by 4 bases, the J end by 5 bases, with 14 bases between. This CDR3 is CASSWQAAGTEAFF. DNA of the CDR3: TGTGCCAGCAGCTGGCAGGCGGCAGGTACTGAAGCTTTCTTT. The full variable domain, completed using reference TRBV11-3 and TRBJ1-1, is EAGVVQSPRYKIIEKKQPVAFWCNPISGHNTLYWYLQNLGQGPELLIRYENEEAVDDSQLPKDRFSAERLKGVDSTLKIQPAELGDSAVYLCASSWQAAGTEAFFGQGTRLTVV.

The rearrangement uses TRBV5-1 and TRBJ2-7, with 9 bases aligning to TRBD1. This CDR3 has 14 amino acids. Trimming removed 5 bases from V and 4 bases from J; junction bases left unmatched: 7. CDR1 SGHRS and CDR2 YFSETQ come from the germline V gene. In DNA, the CDR3 is TGCGCCAGCAGTCAAACAGGGGGCAGGTACGAGCAGTACTTC. Protein product: CASSQTGGRYEQYF.

This clonotype was counted between two and nine times. V is TRBV11-2 and J is TRBJ2-5, with 8 bases that match TRBD2. The junction had 9 bases not matched to a gene; V was cut back by 2 bases and J by 7 bases. Germline loops: CDR1 SGHAT, CDR2 FQNNGV. The CDR3 consists of 15 residues. The CDR3 DNA reads as TGTGCCAGCAGCTTAAGGGCGGGAGGATCGGCGACCCAGTACTTC. This codes for CASSLRAGGSATQYF.